Listed below are T cell receptor beta chains from one sample, sequenced in a study of cytomegalovirus exposure and HLA in healthy donors. Generated by immunoSEQ multiplex PCR, the TCRdb table keeps only in-frame clones and is missing some. The sample records about 220,000 clones, 76% being singletons. The sequenced material came from PBMCs. The receptors here all came from a man younger than 35 in good health and CMV-seronegative. Each CDR3 is given with its conserved first and last residue. The order of the fields is D gene, clone size, J gene, V gene, CDR3 DNA, CDR3 protein. A D gene is named only where the DNA matches it firmly. Clone sizes are given selectively: once, few, many, or a class where the clone is expanded.

TRBD1 NA TRBJ2-2 TRBV9 TGTGCCAGCAGCTCCCTTCCAGGGGGCGGCGGGGAGCTGTTTTTT CASSSLPGGGGELFF
NA NA TRBJ2-7 TRBV29-1 TGCAGCGCCGAGATCGCCTACTACGAGCAGTACTTC CSAEIAYYEQYF
NA NA TRBJ1-2 TRBV21-1 TGTGCCAGCAGACCCGGGACAGGGAGCGTTCCCAGCTATGGCTACACCTTC CASRPGTGSVPSYGYTF
NA NA TRBJ2-3 TRBV2 TGTGCCAGCACCTGGGGGCTAGCGGACACAGATACGCAGTATTTT CASTWGLADTDTQYF
NA NA TRBJ1-2 TRBV6-5 TGTGCCAGCAGTTACTCGGGGGGGAGGGATGGCTACACCTTC CASSYSGGRDGYTF
NA NA TRBJ1-2 TRBV6-1 TGTGCCAGCAGTGAACTGGCCAATGCCTATGGCTACACCTTC CASSELANAYGYTF
NA NA TRBJ1-3 TRBV7-6 TGTGCCAGCAGCCGCGGGGGGGTTGGAAACACCATATATTTT CASSRGGVGNTIYF
NA NA TRBJ2-2 TRBV7-3 TGTGCCAGCAGCTCACAGGGAACCGGGGAGCTGTTTTTT CASSSQGTGELFF
TRBD1 NA TRBJ1-1 TRBV7-3 TGTGCCAGCAGCTTAGATGGGACAGGGGGGTTTACAGCTTTCTTT CASSLDGTGGFTAFF
TRBD2 once TRBJ2-7 TRBV4-1 TGCGCCAGCAGCCAAGGGAGCGGGACTATCTACGAGCAGTACTTC CASSQGSGTIYEQYF
NA few TRBJ1-5 TRBV2 TGTGCCAGCAGCCAACCGGGACCCCAGCATTTT CASSQPGPQHF
TRBD2 few TRBJ2-1 TRBV28 TGTGCCAGCAGTTCCCTAGCGGGAGGTTCCAATGAGCAGTTCTTC CASSSLAGGSNEQFF
NA few TRBJ1-1 TRBV6-6 TGTGCCAGCAGTTACCCGCCAGGGGTGGGCACTGAAGCTTTCTTT CASSYPPGVGTEAFF
TRBD2 NA TRBJ2-7 TRBV7-2 TGTGCCAGCAGCCGACTAGCGAGCTCCTACGAGCAGTACTTC CASSRLASSYEQYF
NA NA TRBJ2-1 TRBV6-5 TGTGCCAGCCTGGCGGAGGGCAATGAGCAGTTCTTC CASLAEGNEQFF
TRBD1 NA TRBJ1-3 TRBV10-3 TGTGCCATCAGTCCCCGACAGGGGGTCAGAAACACCATATATTTT CAISPRQGVRNTIYF